The 6 T cell receptor beta chains in this list originate from one sample, sequenced in a study of blood T cell repertoires in COVID-19. The table came from immunoSEQ multiplex PCR; TCRdb's copy has only in-frame clones and leaves some out. Of over 55,000 clones in the sample, 84% were seen once. Sequencing was done on a sample of peripheral blood. The receptors derive from a man aged 45-65 years with active COVID-19.

The chain recombines TRBV7-6 with TRBJ1-2; 7 positions agree with TRBD1. CDR1 and CDR2 from the germline V gene are SGHVS and FNYEAQ. The CDR3 has 15 amino acids. The J segment lost 6 bases and the V segment lost 2 bases, leaving 9 bases of the junction unmatched. This chain's CDR3 is CASSLTTGKKDGYTF. DNA for the CDR3: TGTGCCAGCAGCTTAACGACAGGGAAGAAAGATGGCTACACCTTC.

CDR3 region: CASSVGGGRGTEAFF. The CDR3 DNA reads TGTGCCAGCAGCGTAGGCGGGGGGCGGGGCACTGAAGCTTTCTTT. The chain carries TRBV9 and TRBJ1-1; D possibly corresponds to TRBD1 (6 bases). Germline values: CDR1 SGDLS, CDR2 YYNGEE. Trimming cost V 0 bases and J 4 bases, with 13 bases left between them. The CDR3 is made up of 15 amino acids. Full variable domain (rest looked up from reference TRBV9 and TRBJ1-1): DSGVTQTPKHLITATGQRVTLRCSPRSGDLSVYWYQQSLDQGLQFLIQYYNGEERAKGNILERFSAQQFPDLHSELNLSSLELGDSALYFCASSVGGGRGTEAFFGQGTRLTVV.

This rearrangement joins TRBV19 to TRBJ2-7; D perhaps matches TRBD2 (5 bases). There are 14 residues in the CDR3. V was shortened by 1 base and J by 2 bases, with 9 bases between the two germline ends. Germline loops: CDR1 LNHDA, CDR2 SQIVND (reference sequence). CDR3 protein: CASSIGPGAYEQYF. Written as DNA, the CDR3 is TGTGCCAGTAGTATAGGTCCCGGGGCCTACGAGCAGTACTTC.

The rearrangement uses TRBV19 and TRBJ2-7; 10 bases are a match to TRBD2. The ends lost 8 bases at V and 4 bases at J; junction bases unmatched: 11. Germline values: CDR1 LNHDA, CDR2 SQIVND (reference sequence). This CDR3 has 15 amino acids. The CDR3 DNA sequence: TGTGCCAGTGCCGGTAGTCGGACTAGCGGTTACGAGCAGTACTTC. Its protein product is CASAGSRTSGYEQYF.

This chain uses TRBV20-1 with TRBJ2-2, with 13 positions matching TRBD2. Germline CDR1 reads DFQATT; CDR2 reads SNEGSKA (reference sequence). The CDR3 consists of 16 residues. V lost 3 bases and J lost 5; bases outside the gene matches: 6. CDR3 nucleotides: TGCAGTGCTAGTAGGACTAGCGGGAGACCGACCGGGGAGCTGTTTTTT. As protein: CSASRTSGRPTGELFF.

The V and J genes are TRBV18 and TRBJ1-6; a possible D gene is TRBD1 (5 bases). The CDR3 is 18 residues long. Trimming shortened V by 5 bases and J by 6 bases, and 23 bases separated the two germline ends. Germline V gene lookup returns CDR1 KGHSH and CDR2 LQKENI. The CDR3 DNA is TGTGCCAGCTCATCCCTTTCGGGCGGGGCTGGGGGTAATTCACCCCTCCACTTT. Translating gives CASSSLSGGAGGNSPLHF. Complete variable domain (other parts from reference TRBV18 and TRBJ1-6): NAGVMQNPRHLVRRRGQEARLRCSPMKGHSHVYWYRQLPEEGLKFMVYLQKENIIDESGMPKERFSAEFPKEGPSILRIQQVVRGDSAAYFCASSSLSGGAGGNSPLHFGNGTRLTVT.